A single sample gave rise to the 21 T cell receptor beta chains below, sequenced in a study of T cell clusters in autoimmune cytopenias. TRB was amplified by touch-down multiplex PCR, primer pools A and B combined. TCRdb re-called the multiplex PCR reads, yielding one record per CDR3 amino acid sequence without DNA. The sample totals about 15,000 distinct CDR3 sequences; its top ten clones hold about 3.7%. TRB amplification used approximately 250 ng of peripheral blood genomic DNA. These same records also appear under a second study, on T cell repertoires in aging, cancer and after chemotherapy.

The sequenced sample consisted of peripheral blood. These receptors originate from a human donor in good health.

V is TRBV6-2 or TRBV6-3 and J is TRBJ2-5; TCRdb calls TRBD1, which cannot be checked without DNA. The CDR3 length is 14 residues. Germline CDR1 is MNHEY and CDR2 is SVGEGT. The CDR3 loop reads CASREDYPGRTQYF.

This clonotype counts as medium-sized by frequency. V and J are TRBV19 and TRBJ2-2. This CDR3 is 13 amino acids long. The germline CDR1 and CDR2 sequences are LNHDA and SQIVND (reference sequence). CDR3 protein: CASTRVNTGELFF.

In terms of frequency, this clonotype is medium-sized. The V call is TRBV29-1, the J call TRBJ2-1; TCRdb's D call of TRBD2 is untestable without DNA. Per the germline V gene, CDR1 is SQVTM and CDR2 is ANQGSEA. This CDR3 contains 13 residues. The CDR3 is CSVDTGGLLGRFF.

This chain links TRBV5-1 with TRBJ2-7; TCRdb gives TRBD1 as the D gene, but with no DNA this cannot be confirmed. The CDR3 spans 18 residues. Germline values: CDR1 SGHRS, CDR2 YFSETQ. The CDR3 loop is CASSLVSCGAGRPCEQYF.

The CDR3: CASSLSSGGADTQYF. This sequence joins TRBV5-1 and TRBJ2-3; TCRdb calls TRBD2, which cannot be checked without DNA. Germline loops: CDR1 SGHRS, CDR2 YFSETQ. This CDR3 has 15 residues.

The chain recombines TRBV30 with TRBJ2-7; TCRdb's assignment of TRBD1 cannot be checked, as there is no DNA. Germline-derived CDR1 and CDR2 are GTSNPN and SVGIG (reference sequence). CDR3 size: 11 residues. CDR3 protein: CAWTDSYEQYF.

The genes are TRBV18 and TRBJ1-1; TCRdb's D gene call, TRBD1, goes unchecked for lack of DNA. The CDR3 is 11 residues long. Germline loops: CDR1 KGHSH, CDR2 LQKENI. The CDR3 spells CASSTGTEAFF.

The chain is built from TRBV19 and TRBJ2-1; TCRdb outputs TRBD2, but without DNA this stays unchecked. CDR3 length equals 15 residues. In germline, CDR1 is LNHDA, CDR2 SQIVND (reference sequence). The CDR3 sequence is CASSIQPGGWNEQFF.

CDR3 protein: CATSDRTGEAETQYF. The chain links TRBV24-1 to TRBJ2-5; TCRdb's D call of TRBD1 is untestable without DNA. CDR1 is KGHDR, CDR2 SFDVKD, per germline. The CDR3 runs 15 residues.

The rearrangement links TRBV19 to TRBJ2-7; the D gene TCRdb calls, TRBD2, cannot be checked with no DNA. This CDR3 is 16 amino acids long. Germline V gene data show CDR1 as LNHDA and CDR2 as SQIVND (reference sequence). CDR3 sequence: CASHTNRLAGVHEQYF.

This chain uses TRBV30 with TRBJ2-5; TCRdb returns TRBD2, unconfirmable since there is no DNA. CDR1 is GTSNPN and CDR2 is SVGIG in the germline V gene (reference sequence). The CDR3 has 14 amino acids. Here the CDR3 reads CAWSIKASSETQYF.

CDR3 region: CASSPVTGTRETQYF. The V call is TRBV7-2, the J call TRBJ2-5; TCRdb's D call of TRBD2 is untestable without DNA. Germline values: CDR1 SGHTA, CDR2 FQGNSA. The CDR3 is 15 amino acids.

V and J are TRBV12-3 or TRBV12-4 and TRBJ2-2; there is no DNA to check the TCRdb D call of TRBD2. The CDR3 has 16 amino acids. The CDR3 here is CASSSLAGVITGELFF.

This clonotype shows up as medium-sized by frequency. V is TRBV19 and J is TRBJ2-2; TCRdb's assignment of TRBD2 cannot be checked, as there is no DNA. The CDR3 runs to 15 residues. In germline, CDR1 is LNHDA, CDR2 SQIVND (reference sequence). This CDR3 is CASSIWAGDTGELFF.

This clonotype counts as medium-sized by frequency. This chain uses TRBV11-3 with TRBJ2-5; TCRdb selects TRBD2, and the lack of DNA leaves this call unchecked. CDR3 length: 13 amino acids. CDR1 is SGHNT and CDR2 is YENEEA in the germline V gene. The CDR3 sequence is CASSQDSQETQYF.

This sequence joins TRBV19 and TRBJ2-7; TCRdb designates TRBD2, a call that cannot be tested without DNA. The CDR3 is 17 residues long. Germline loops: CDR1 LNHDA, CDR2 SQIVND (reference sequence). CDR3 loop: CASNYGLGREKTYEQYF.

The chain combines TRBV18 with TRBJ2-1. The length of the CDR3 is 14 residues. CDR1 and CDR2 from the germline V gene are KGHSH and LQKENI. CDR3 sequence: CASSSRTTYNEQFF.

This chain joins TRBV6-1 and TRBJ1-4; the D call of TRBD1 rests on TCRdb alone, since no DNA is present to check it. The CDR3 sequence is 14 residues long. CDR1 MNHNS and CDR2 SASEGT come from the germline V gene. This CDR3 is CASSNGGDNEKLFF.

The chain combines TRBV19 with TRBJ2-1. Germline CDR1 and CDR2: LNHDA and SQIVND (reference sequence). The CDR3 has 13 amino acids. This chain's CDR3 is CASSILAYNEQFF.

The chain uses TRBV18 and TRBJ2-3. CDR3 size: 12 residues. The V gene's germline CDR1 is KGHSH and CDR2 LQKENI. The chain's CDR3 is CASSPYTDTQYF.

The chain has TRBV5-1 and TRBJ2-5; TCRdb selects TRBD1, and the lack of DNA leaves this call unchecked. There are 13 residues in the CDR3. Germline-derived CDR1 and CDR2 are SGHRS and YFSETQ. CDR3 amino acids: CASSPSGAETQYF.